The 5 T cell receptor beta chains in this list originate from one sample, sequenced in a study of blood T cell repertoires in COVID-19. Assay used: immunoSEQ multiplex PCR; TCRdb lists only in-frame clones, some missing. This sample has 240,000 or so clones; roughly four fifths occur once, and the top ten carry approximately 2%. Sequencing was carried out using peripheral blood. The receptor set was obtained from a young man who had recovered from COVID-19.

This chain connects TRBV25-1 to TRBJ2-5; 10 bases agree with TRBD1. Germline-derived CDR1 and CDR2 are MGHDK and SYGVNS. V lost 7 bases and J lost 5; bases outside the gene matches: 7. The CDR3 runs to 14 residues. DNA for the CDR3: TGTGCCAGCACCCGGACAGGGGGGCGCGAGACCCAGTACTTC. Translated, it gives CASTRTGGRETQYF.

The V gene is TRBV7-2, the J gene TRBJ1-3; D is perhaps TRBD1 (5 bases). CDR3 length equals 15 residues. CDR1 is SGHTA, CDR2 FQGNSA, per germline. V dropped 2 bases and J dropped 0 bases, with 8 bases sitting between them. This CDR3 reads CASSLRGGSGNTIYF. The CDR3 DNA reads TGTGCCAGCAGCTTACGGGGGGGCTCTGGAAACACCATATATTTT.

V gene TRBV7-9 combines with J gene TRBJ2-5; the D is unclear. CDR1 is SEHNR, CDR2 FQNEAQ, per germline (reference sequence). The CDR3 runs 13 residues. Trimming stripped 1 base from V and 6 bases from J, with 9 bases between. The CDR3 nucleotides are TGTGCCAGCAGCTTAGTCGTGGGCCAGACCCAGTACTTC. This sequence encodes CASSLVVGQTQYF. The complete variable domain, with remaining parts taken from reference TRBV7-9 and TRBJ2-5, reads DTGVSQNPRHKITKRGQNVTFRCDPISEHNRLYWYRQTLGQGPEFLTYFQNEAQLEKSRLLSDRFSAERPKGSFSTLEIQRTEQGDSAMYLCASSLVVGQTQYFGPGTRLLVL.

This clone was counted a single time. This rearrangement joins TRBV11-2 to TRBJ1-3, with D possibly TRBD1 on 6 matching bases. Germline values: CDR1 SGHAT, CDR2 FQNNGV. CDR3 size: 16 residues. The V end was cut by 2 bases, the J end by 2 bases, with 13 bases between. CDR3 sequence (DNA): TGTGCCAGCAGCTTATCCACAGGGTCGGCTGGAAACACCATATATTTT. This codes for CASSLSTGSAGNTIYF.

The rearrangement uses TRBV7-8 and TRBJ1-1; D is undetermined. V was trimmed by 5 bases and J by 0 bases, leaving 13 bases between them. The CDR3 is 15 residues long. CDR1 is SGHVS and CDR2 is FQNEAQ in the germline V gene. The CDR3 DNA reads as TGTGCCAGCAGCCCCTTCCTCAGGTTGAACACTGAAGCTTTCTTT. Its translation: CASSPFLRLNTEAFF.